This TCR beta chain stems from a study of shared clonotypes between healthy human individuals. The germline V and J ends were trimmed by 0 bases and 6 bases, with 17 bases remaining between them. Germline V gene data show CDR1 as SGHRS and CDR2 as YFSETQ. This CDR3 contains 16 residues. Concerning this clone itself: Its antigen is not identified.

Every immunoSEQ plate was one replicate of a subset's evenly spread DNA. Produced via immunoSEQ multiplex PCR; TCRdb's table is partial and in-frame only. Of fewer than 400,000 clones in the sample, 74% were seen once. Study-level points and caveats: A limitation of the genetic and exposure-history diversity represented arose from few donors.

Donors comprised healthy HIV-negative adults lacking recent acute infections or vaccinations. The sample comprised memory CD4+ T cells sorted from blood. As for subset: CD45RA-negative fraction. The receptor comes from a man aged 30-40 years in good health. V and J are TRBV5-1 and TRBJ2-3; D is perhaps TRBD1 or TRBD2 (5 bases each). This CDR3 is CASSLGPPGGIDTQYF. CDR3 coding DNA: TGCGCCAGCAGCTTGGGTCCTCCTGGGGGTATCGATACGCAGTATTTT.